This T cell receptor beta chain was retrieved from a study of T cell changes during pregnancy in multiple sclerosis. Germline V gene lookup returns CDR1 LGHNA and CDR2 YNFKEQ. The CDR3 runs to 13 residues. The germline V and J ends were trimmed by 0 bases and 11 bases, with 8 bases remaining between them. Sequencing used immunoSEQ multiplex PCR; TCRdb keeps in-frame clones, though not all of them. This repertoire shows some 40,000 clones, 90% to 95% found once; its top ten account for approximately 8.3%. This specimen consisted of CD8+ T cells from peripheral blood mononuclear cells, obtained in the third trimester of pregnancy. The clonotype was recovered from a female donor with multiple sclerosis, enrolled in a pregnancy study. The chain recombines TRBV4-2 with TRBJ1-6, with D perhaps TRBD1 (5 bases). The CDR3 spells CASSQDLGAPLHF. CDR3 DNA: TGTGCCAGCAGCCAAGATCTAGGGGCACCCCTCCACTTT.